The 30 T cell receptor beta chains below were found in one sample sequenced in a study of T cell repertoires in cytomegalovirus infection. These TCRs' antigens remain unknown. TCRdb processed the reads anew with MiXCR; each CDR3 protein has one entry. The sample consists of about 310,000 distinct CDR3 sequences, 25% of them appearing once. The material sequenced was cultured PBMCs, taken from culture after CMV antigen stimulation. Receptor source: a human donor in good health (CMV status not recorded). Some clones in this sample may be carry-over from other donors' samples.

V is TRBV5-4 and J is TRBJ2-3, with no clear D. Germline CDR1 reads SGHNT; CDR2 reads YYREEE (reference sequence). CDR3 length: 12 residues. V was trimmed by 4 bases and J by 6 bases, leaving 9 bases between them. CDR3 amino acids: CASSLNGDTQYF. The DNA of the CDR3 is TGTGCCAGCAGCCTCAACGGGGATACGCAGTATTTT.

This chain joins TRBV7-3 and TRBJ2-2; TRBD2 aligns across 14 bases. The CDR3 sequence is 17 residues long. Unmatched junction bases numbered 5, after V lost 3 bases and J lost 5 bases. CDR1 is SGHTA and CDR2 is FQGTGA in the germline V gene. The DNA of the CDR3 is TGTGCCAGCAGCTTGGGGGGACTAGCGGGAGATACCGGGGAGCTGTTTTTT. It specifies CASSLGGLAGDTGELFF.

Ten or more counts support this clonotype. This chain connects TRBV12-3 or TRBV12-4 to TRBJ2-7; 13 bases agree with TRBD2. Trimming cost V 5 bases and J 6 bases; bases outside gene matches: 4. The CDR3 contains 14 residues. The CDR3 DNA sequence: TGTGCCAGCAGTCCAGGACTAGCGGGAGTCGAGCAGTACTTC. It yields the protein CASSPGLAGVEQYF.

V usage is TRBV4-3 and J usage is TRBJ2-1; 9 bases are a match to TRBD1. Trimming cost V 2 bases and J 6 bases; bases outside gene matches: 8. The length of the CDR3 is 16 residues. Germline V CDR1 and CDR2: LGHNA, YSLEER. This chain's CDR3 is CASSQRGDRAGNEQFF. In DNA form, the CDR3 reads TGCGCCAGCAGCCAAAGAGGGGACAGGGCTGGCAATGAGCAGTTCTTC.

The sample holds a few counts of this clonotype. The chain carries TRBV29-1 and TRBJ2-3; 8 bases agree with TRBD2. Germline assignment: CDR1 SQVTM and CDR2 ANQGSEA. Trimming took 3 bases from V and 6 from J; bases not matched to a gene: 11. This CDR3 spans 15 amino acids. CDR3 in amino acids: CSVDWREDPHDTQYF. CDR3 coding DNA: TGCAGCGTTGATTGGCGGGAGGACCCCCACGATACGCAGTATTTT.

This clonotype was detected ten times or more. The chain combines TRBV7-2 with TRBJ2-7; D possibly corresponds to TRBD1 (5 bases). V lost 4 bases to trimming and J lost 7 bases, with 17 bases between them. CDR1 SGHTA and CDR2 FQGNSA come from the germline V gene. This CDR3 is 14 amino acids long. The CDR3 region has the DNA TGTGCCAGCAGCTCCGTACAGGCAGGTCAGGAGCAGTACTTC. This encodes CASSSVQAGQEQYF.

V and J are TRBV7-2 and TRBJ2-7; no reliable D call. CDR3 length: 13 residues. Germline lookup yields CDR1 SGHTA and CDR2 FQGNSA. V was clipped by 5 bases and J by 2 bases, with 10 bases between them. This CDR3 reads CASSPTPAYEQYV. The CDR3 DNA sequence: TGTGCCAGCAGCCCGACGCCGGCCTACGAGCAGTACGTC.

The chain recombines TRBV7-9 with TRBJ1-2, with 9 bases aligning to TRBD1. Germline V CDR1 and CDR2: SEHNR, FQNEAQ (reference sequence). V trimming: 4 bases; J trimming: 2 bases; junction bases outside the gene matches: 8. This CDR3 contains 16 residues. DNA for the CDR3: TGTGCCAGCAGCTCCGAGGTTGGACAGGGGAACTATGGCTACACCTTC. It encodes CASSSEVGQGNYGYTF.

This clonotype has more than one count but fewer than ten. CDR3 protein: CSARGETSLDTQYF. CDR3 bases: TGCAGTGCTAGAGGGGAGACTAGCTTGGATACGCAGTATTTT. V gene TRBV20-1 combines with J gene TRBJ2-3, with 7 bases aligning to TRBD2. Germline-derived CDR1 and CDR2 are DFQATT and SNEGSKA (reference sequence). CDR3 length equals 14 residues. The J segment lost 6 bases and the V segment lost 1 base, leaving 7 bases of the junction unmatched.

About this clonotype: It may be a read error: a sequence one base away is much more abundant. The V and J genes are TRBV7-2 and TRBJ1-2; 8 positions agree with TRBD1. Germline CDR1 is SGHTA and CDR2 is FQGNSA. V lost 6 bases to trimming and J lost 7 bases; unmatched junction nucleotides: 7. The length of the CDR3 is 13 residues. CDR3: CASRVTGAGGYTF. CDR3 nucleotide sequence: TGTGCCAGCAGAGTGACAGGGGCGGGTGGCTACACCTTC.

This clonotype was seen a handful of times. J is TRBJ2-5 and V is TRBV9; D is possibly TRBD2 (6 bases). V was cut by 3 bases and J by 11 bases, with 14 bases left in between. The germline V gene has CDR1 SGDLS and CDR2 YYNGEE. The CDR3 covers 12 residues. The CDR3 reads CASSGGESPQYF. The CDR3 nucleotides read TGTGCCAGCAGCGGGGGGGAGTCTCCACAGTACTTC.

The chain recombines TRBV6-4 with TRBJ2-5; TRBD2 agrees at 8 bases. Losses at the gene ends were 7 bases for V and 1 base for J; bases not matched to a gene: 8. The CDR3 covers 15 residues. Germline V gene lookup returns CDR1 MRHNA and CDR2 SNTAGT. CDR3 loop: CASTTSGDFQETQYF. Here the CDR3 DNA reads TGTGCCAGCACTACTAGCGGCGACTTCCAAGAGACCCAGTACTTC.

This chain connects TRBV4-2 to TRBJ2-5; D might be TRBD1 (6 bases). This CDR3 has 14 residues. V lost 0 bases to trimming and J lost 5 bases, with 10 bases between them. Germline-derived CDR1 and CDR2 are LGHNA and YNFKEQ. This chain's CDR3 is CASSQDRGAETQYF. For the CDR3, the DNA is TGTGCCAGCAGCCAAGACAGGGGCGCGGAGACCCAGTACTTC.

The rearrangement joins TRBV27 to TRBJ1-5, with no clear D. Germline assignment: CDR1 MNHEY and CDR2 SMNVEV (reference sequence). CDR3 size: 18 residues. The V end lost 2 bases, the J end lost 1 base, and 18 bases lay between the germline ends. CDR3 coding DNA: TGTGCCAGCAGTTTAATGTCCGGTGGGGAGGGAAGCAATCAGCCCCAGCATTTT. Its translation: CASSLMSGGEGSNQPQHF.

The chain joins TRBV7-2 to TRBJ2-3; the D is unclear. This CDR3 has 15 residues. Looked up from germline, CDR1 is SGHTA and CDR2 is FQGNSA. V lost 1 base, J lost 0 bases, and 8 bases lay in between. CDR3 nucleotide sequence: TGTGCCAGCAGCTTAGTTCGTCAGAGCACAGATACGCAGTATTTT. This translates into CASSLVRQSTDTQYF.

The rearrangement links TRBV29-1 to TRBJ2-7; 7 bases line up with TRBD1. V was pared by 7 bases and J by 4 bases, with 7 bases of the junction left unmatched. CDR1 is SQVTM and CDR2 is ANQGSEA in the germline V gene. The CDR3 runs to 12 residues. CDR3 protein: CSARDSAYEQYF. In nucleotides, the CDR3 is TGCAGCGCCCGGGACAGCGCTTACGAGCAGTACTTC.

The chain uses TRBV30 and TRBJ2-3, with 9 bases matching TRBD2. The CDR3 loop spans 14 amino acids. The germline gives CDR1 GTSNPN, CDR2 SVGIG (reference sequence). V trimming: 2 bases; J trimming: 5 bases; junction bases outside the gene matches: 5. The CDR3 DNA is TGTGCCTGGAGTTTTAGCGGGAGAGGAGATACGCAGTATTTT. Translating it yields CAWSFSGRGDTQYF. Variable domain in full (rest from reference TRBV30 and TRBJ2-3): SQTIHQWPATLVQPVGSPLSLECTVEGTSNPNLYWYRQAAGRGLQLLFYSVGIGQISSEVPQNLSASRPQDRQFILSSKKLLLSDSGFYLCAWSFSGRGDTQYFGPGTRLTVL.

The rearrangement joins TRBV27 to TRBJ1-1; 8 bases line up with TRBD1. This CDR3 contains 15 residues. Germline CDR1 is MNHEY and CDR2 is SMNVEV (reference sequence). V lost 6 bases and J lost 1; bases outside the gene matches: 7. The CDR3 DNA follows: TGTGCCAGCAGCTCCGGGGGGACAGGGAACACTGAAGCTTTCTTT. This encodes CASSSGGTGNTEAFF.

V gene TRBV19 combines with J gene TRBJ1-2; tentative D call: TRBD1 (6 bases). The CDR3 spans 14 residues. Germline lookup yields CDR1 LNHDA and CDR2 SQIVND (reference sequence). V was trimmed by 8 bases and J by 7 bases, leaving 20 bases between them. The CDR3 coding sequence is TGTGCCAGTGGGGGGGCCGCGGATATGGTTGGCTACACCTTC. This encodes CASGGAADMVGYTF. The variable domain in full, with the rest retrieved from reference TRBV19 and TRBJ1-2, is DGGITQSPKYLFRKEGQNVTLSCEQNLNHDAMYWYRQDPGQGLRLIYYSQIVNDFQKGDIAEGYSVSREKKESFPLTVTSAQKNPTAFYLCASGGAADMVGYTFGSGTRLTVV.

V usage is TRBV5-1 and J usage is TRBJ2-1; TRBD2 matches at 8 bases. The CDR3 is 14 amino acids. CDR1 and CDR2 from the germline V gene are SGHRS and YFSETQ. V lost 6 bases and J lost 8; bases outside the gene matches: 10. CDR3 sequence (DNA): TGCGCCAGCATACGCAGCGGGAGTGGGGATGAGCAGTTCTTC. It yields the protein CASIRSGSGDEQFF.

A few counts support this clonotype. This rearrangement joins TRBV5-1 to TRBJ2-2; D ambiguous. Germline values: CDR1 SGHRS, CDR2 YFSETQ. This CDR3 contains 16 residues. The germline V and J ends were trimmed by 2 bases and 2 bases, with 13 bases remaining between them. This chain's CDR3 is CASSFPKGRNTGELFF. The CDR3 bases are TGCGCCAGCAGCTTTCCTAAAGGCCGAAACACCGGGGAGCTGTTTTTT. The entire variable domain, with the rest obtained from reference TRBV5-1 and TRBJ2-2, is as follows: KAGVTQTPRYLIKTRGQQVTLSCSPISGHRSVSWYQQTPGQGLQFLFEYFSETQRNKGNFPGRFSGRQFSNSRSEMNVSTLELGDSALYLCASSFPKGRNTGELFFGEGSRLTVL.

At least ten counts were recorded for this clonotype. The chain has TRBV5-1 and TRBJ2-1; TRBD2 matches 10 bases. There are 19 residues in the CDR3. V lost 0 bases, J lost 0 bases, and 9 bases stayed unmatched. CDR1 is SGHRS and CDR2 is YFSETQ in the germline V gene. The CDR3 nucleotides are TGCGCCAGCAGCTTGGAGCGGGAGGGCCCCGTCAGCTCCTACAATGAGCAGTTCTTC. The encoded protein is CASSLEREGPVSSYNEQFF.

J is TRBJ1-6 and V is TRBV2; unclear D gene. From germline, CDR1 is SNHLY and CDR2 FYNNEI. This CDR3 spans 15 amino acids. V lost 4 bases to trimming and J lost 9 bases, with 16 bases between them. CDR3 amino acids: CASSVGQANFSPLHF. Written as DNA, the CDR3 is TGTGCCAGCAGTGTAGGTCAGGCGAACTTTTCACCCCTCCACTTT.

This clonotype occurred a few times. V is TRBV12-5 and J is TRBJ1-6; D not resolved. Germline V gives CDR1 LGHNT, CDR2 FRNRAP. Trimming took off 3 bases at V and 8 bases at J, with 14 bases between the two ends. The CDR3 is 15 amino acids. CDR3 region: CASGFLNMVDSPLHF. The CDR3 DNA follows: TGTGCTAGTGGTTTCTTGAATATGGTGGATTCACCCCTCCACTTT. The full variable domain, in which reference TRBV12-5 and TRBJ1-6 provide the parts outside the CDR3, is DARVTQTPRHKVTEMGQEVTMRCQPILGHNTVFWYRQTMMQGLELLAYFRNRAPLDDSGMPKDRFSAEMPDATLATLKIQPSEPRDSAVYFCASGFLNMVDSPLHFGNGTRLTVT.

The sample holds many counts of this clonotype. The rearrangement links TRBV5-1 to TRBJ2-1; 8 bases fit TRBD1. The CDR3 covers 21 residues. Germline V gene sequence: CDR1 SGHRS, CDR2 YFSETQ. With 1 base clipped from V and 6 bases from J, the junction kept 24 bases outside the gene matches. CDR3 nucleotides: TGCGCCAGCAGCTTGTATCGTTCTGGTGGACAGGGATCAATAAGCGGCAATGAGCAGTTCTTC. Translating gives CASSLYRSGGQGSISGNEQFF.

This clonotype was counted a few times. The chain uses TRBV11-2 and TRBJ2-5; TRBD2 is a possible D gene (5 bases). The CDR3 runs to 14 residues. The V and J ends lost 5 bases and 1 base respectively, with 11 bases between them. Germline V gene sequence: CDR1 SGHAT, CDR2 FQNNGV. The chain's CDR3 is CASSRRTVQETQYF. Written as DNA, the CDR3 is TGTGCCAGCAGCCGAAGGACTGTCCAAGAGACCCAGTACTTC.

The rearrangement joins TRBV12-3 or TRBV12-4 to TRBJ2-6; the D is unclear. The V end lost 3 bases, the J end lost 1 base, and 16 bases lay between the germline ends. The CDR3 extends over 18 amino acids. The CDR3 loop is CASSFEVVLWSGANVLTF. The CDR3 region has the DNA TGTGCCAGCAGTTTTGAGGTGGTATTGTGGTCTGGGGCCAACGTCCTGACTTTC.

This clonotype was seen a few times. The rearrangement links TRBV12-3 or TRBV12-4 to TRBJ2-1; D perhaps matches TRBD2 (6 bases). With 2 bases removed from V and 8 bases from J, the gap between germline ends came to 16 bases. The CDR3 covers 15 residues. CDR3 sequence: CASSLLREVIHEQFF. In nucleotides, the CDR3 is TGTGCCAGCAGTTTATTGAGGGAGGTTATCCATGAGCAGTTCTTC.

This clonotype was picked up many times. The CDR3 coding sequence is TGTGCCAGCAGCTTAGCAGGGGTCAGTTCAGATACGCAGTATTTT. Protein: CASSLAGVSSDTQYF. The chain combines TRBV7-6 with TRBJ2-3; a weak D match, TRBD1 (5 bases). Between the trimmed V and J ends, which lost 0 bases and 4 bases, there was a span of 11 bases. The CDR3 has 15 amino acids. From germline, CDR1 is SGHVS and CDR2 FNYEAQ.

This clonotype was detected ten times or more. The junction departs from germline at one end; a sequencing error may be responsible. V gene TRBV7-7 combines with J gene TRBJ2-3; a weak D match, TRBD2 (5 bases). The CDR3 covers 14 residues. Germline lookup yields CDR1 SSHAT and CDR2 FNYEAQ (reference sequence). CDR3 protein: CASSLVAGRDTQYF. CDR3 sequence (DNA): TGTGCTAGCAGCTTAGTTGCGGGCCGAGATACGCAGTATTTT. Drawing the rest from reference TRBV7-7 and TRBJ2-3, the complete variable domain is GAGVSQSPRYKVTKRGQDVTLRCDPISSHATLYWYQQALGQGPEFLTYFNYEAQPDKSGLPSDRFSAERPEGSISTLTIQRTEQRDSAMYRCASSLVAGRDTQYFGPGTRLTVL.